This TCR beta chain is from a study of blood T cell repertoires in COVID-19. Study background: Samples taken during acute and convalescent COVID-19 were collected in the United States, Italy and Spain. Nucleic acid was either cDNA or gDNA, and it came from T cells, B-cell-depleted T cells, or PBMCs.

The CDR3 has 16 residues. Original methodology: For nucleated cells, counts were estimated from reference gene primer amplification. Method: immunoSEQ multiplex PCR; TCRdb's copy keeps in-frame clones and lacks some. The V and J calls and the clone size are those of that table, but D and trimming were determined from the DNA. This table has 70,000 to 75,000 clones, about four fifths appearing once. Sequencing was carried out using peripheral blood. The receptor was isolated from a man aged 65 to 85 with acute or convalescent COVID-19. The chain joins TRBV21-1 to TRBJ1-2. TRBV21-1 is listed as a pseudogene. CDR3 bases: TGTGCCAGCAGCAAAGCCGAACGGGACTCCAACTATGGCTACACCTTC. This gives the protein CASSKAERDSNYGYTF.